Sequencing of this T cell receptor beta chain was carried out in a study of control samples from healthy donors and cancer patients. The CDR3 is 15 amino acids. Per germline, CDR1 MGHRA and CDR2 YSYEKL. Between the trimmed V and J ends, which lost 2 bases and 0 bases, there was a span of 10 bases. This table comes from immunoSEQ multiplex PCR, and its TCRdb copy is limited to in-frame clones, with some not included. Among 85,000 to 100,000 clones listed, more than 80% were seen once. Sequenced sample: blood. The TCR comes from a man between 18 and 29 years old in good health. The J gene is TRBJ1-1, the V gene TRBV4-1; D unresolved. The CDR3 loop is CASSQWVEVNTEAFF. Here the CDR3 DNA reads TGCGCCAGCAGCCAATGGGTAGAGGTGAACACTGAAGCTTTCTTT.